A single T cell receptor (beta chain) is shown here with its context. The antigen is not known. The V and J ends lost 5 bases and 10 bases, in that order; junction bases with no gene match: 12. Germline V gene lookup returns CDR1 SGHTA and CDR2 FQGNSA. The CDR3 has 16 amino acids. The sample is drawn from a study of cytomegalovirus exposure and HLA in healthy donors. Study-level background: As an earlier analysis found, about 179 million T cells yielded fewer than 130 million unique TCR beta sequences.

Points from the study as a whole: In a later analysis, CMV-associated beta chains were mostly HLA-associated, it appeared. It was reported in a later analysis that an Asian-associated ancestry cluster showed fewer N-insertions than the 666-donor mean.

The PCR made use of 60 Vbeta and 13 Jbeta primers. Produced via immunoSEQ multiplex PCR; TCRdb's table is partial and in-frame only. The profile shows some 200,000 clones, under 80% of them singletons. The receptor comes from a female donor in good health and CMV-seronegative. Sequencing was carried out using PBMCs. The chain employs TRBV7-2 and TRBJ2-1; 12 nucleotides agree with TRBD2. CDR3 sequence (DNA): TGTGCCAGCAGCCACTTTCTAGCGGGGGGGCGGAGAGAGCAGTTCTTC. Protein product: CASSHFLAGGRREQFF.